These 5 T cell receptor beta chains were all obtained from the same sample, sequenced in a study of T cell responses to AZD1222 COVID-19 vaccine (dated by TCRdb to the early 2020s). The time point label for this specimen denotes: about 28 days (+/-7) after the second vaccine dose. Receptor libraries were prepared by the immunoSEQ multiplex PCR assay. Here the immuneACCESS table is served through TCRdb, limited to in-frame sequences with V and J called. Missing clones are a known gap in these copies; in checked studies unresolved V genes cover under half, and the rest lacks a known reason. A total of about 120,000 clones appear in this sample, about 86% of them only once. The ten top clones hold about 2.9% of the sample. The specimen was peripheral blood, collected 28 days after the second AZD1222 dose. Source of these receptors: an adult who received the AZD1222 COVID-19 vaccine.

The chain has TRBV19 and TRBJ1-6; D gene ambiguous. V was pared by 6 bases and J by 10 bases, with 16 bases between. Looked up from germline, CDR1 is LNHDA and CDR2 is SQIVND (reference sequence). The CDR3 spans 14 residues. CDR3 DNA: TGTGCCAGTAGCGACGGGTCAGCTGGATCACCCCTCCACTTT. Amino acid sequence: CASSDGSAGSPLHF.

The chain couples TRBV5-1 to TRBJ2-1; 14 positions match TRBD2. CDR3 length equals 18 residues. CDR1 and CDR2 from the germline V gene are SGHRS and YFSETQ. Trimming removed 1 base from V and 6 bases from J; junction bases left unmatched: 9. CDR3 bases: TGCGCCAGCAGCTTGTGGTCGACTAGCGGGGGGGTAACCAATGAGCAGTTCTTC. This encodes CASSLWSTSGGVTNEQFF.

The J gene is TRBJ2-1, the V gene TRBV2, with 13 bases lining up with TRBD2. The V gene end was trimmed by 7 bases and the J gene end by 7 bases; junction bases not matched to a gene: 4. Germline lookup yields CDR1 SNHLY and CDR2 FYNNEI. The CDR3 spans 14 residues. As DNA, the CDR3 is TGTGCCAGCAAACTAGCGGGGGGGCGGAATGAGCAGTTCTTC. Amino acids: CASKLAGGRNEQFF.

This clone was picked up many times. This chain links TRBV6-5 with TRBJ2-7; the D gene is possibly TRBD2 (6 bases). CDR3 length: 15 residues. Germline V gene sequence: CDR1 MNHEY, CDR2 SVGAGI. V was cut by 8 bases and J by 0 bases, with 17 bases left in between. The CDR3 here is CASGRGDRSSYEQYF. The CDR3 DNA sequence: TGTGCCAGCGGTCGCGGGGACCGAAGCTCCTACGAGCAGTACTTC.

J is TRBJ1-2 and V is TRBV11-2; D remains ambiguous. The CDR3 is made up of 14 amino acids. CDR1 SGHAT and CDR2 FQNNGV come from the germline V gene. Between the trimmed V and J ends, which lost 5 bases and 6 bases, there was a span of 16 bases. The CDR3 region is CASSRNDQGNGYTF. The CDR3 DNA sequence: TGTGCCAGCAGCCGGAACGACCAAGGCAATGGCTACACCTTC.